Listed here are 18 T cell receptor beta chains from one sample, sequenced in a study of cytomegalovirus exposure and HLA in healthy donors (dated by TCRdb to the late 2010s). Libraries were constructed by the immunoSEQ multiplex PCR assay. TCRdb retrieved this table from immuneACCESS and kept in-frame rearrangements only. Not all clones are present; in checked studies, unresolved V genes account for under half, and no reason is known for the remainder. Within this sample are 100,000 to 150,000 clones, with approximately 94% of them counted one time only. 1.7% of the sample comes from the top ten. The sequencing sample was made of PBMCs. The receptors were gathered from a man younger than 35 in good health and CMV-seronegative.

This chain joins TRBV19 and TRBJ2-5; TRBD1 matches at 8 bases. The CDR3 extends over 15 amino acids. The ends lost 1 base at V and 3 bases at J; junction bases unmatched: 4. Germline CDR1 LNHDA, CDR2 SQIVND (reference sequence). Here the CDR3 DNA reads TGTGCCAGTAGTATAGTATCGACAGGGGAAGAGACCCAGTACTTC. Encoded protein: CASSIVSTGEETQYF.

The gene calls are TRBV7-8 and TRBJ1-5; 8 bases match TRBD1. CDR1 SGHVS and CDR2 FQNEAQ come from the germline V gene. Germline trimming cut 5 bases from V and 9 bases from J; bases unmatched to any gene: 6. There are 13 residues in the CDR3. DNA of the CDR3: TGTGCCAGCAGCGGGGACAGGCTTGGGCCCCAGCATTTT. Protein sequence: CASSGDRLGPQHF.

CDR3: CASSLGNRVQHF. The CDR3 nucleotides are TGTGCCAGCAGCTTAGGGAATCGGGTCCAGCATTTT. The chain carries TRBV7-2 and TRBJ1-5, with no clear D. CDR3 length equals 12 residues. Germline V gene data show CDR1 as SGHTA and CDR2 as FQGNSA. V gave up 1 base and J gave up 12 bases, with 10 bases separating them.

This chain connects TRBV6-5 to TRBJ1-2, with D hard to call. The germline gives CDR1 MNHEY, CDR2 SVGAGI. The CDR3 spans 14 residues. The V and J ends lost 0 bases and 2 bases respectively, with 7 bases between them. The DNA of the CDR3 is TGTGCCAGCAGTTACTCGAGACACAACTATGGCTACACCTTC. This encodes CASSYSRHNYGYTF.

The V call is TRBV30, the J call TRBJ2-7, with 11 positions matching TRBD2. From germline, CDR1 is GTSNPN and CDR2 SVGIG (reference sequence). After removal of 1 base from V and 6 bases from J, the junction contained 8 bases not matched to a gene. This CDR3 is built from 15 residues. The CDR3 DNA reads TGTGCCTGGAGTGCCCTACTAGCGGGAGCGGGCGAGCAGTACTTC. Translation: CAWSALLAGAGEQYF.

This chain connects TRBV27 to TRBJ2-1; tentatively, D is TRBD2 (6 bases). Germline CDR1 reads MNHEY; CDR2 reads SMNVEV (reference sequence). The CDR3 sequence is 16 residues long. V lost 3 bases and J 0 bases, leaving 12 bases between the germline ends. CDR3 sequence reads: CASSFGLASSYNEQFF. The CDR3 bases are TGTGCCAGCAGTTTCGGCCTAGCGAGCTCCTACAATGAGCAGTTCTTC.

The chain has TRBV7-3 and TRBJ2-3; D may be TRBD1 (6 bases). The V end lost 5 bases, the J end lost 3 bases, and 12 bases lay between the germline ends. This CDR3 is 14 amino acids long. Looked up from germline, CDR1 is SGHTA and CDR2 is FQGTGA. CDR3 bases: TGTGCCAGCAGCCCCTTAGGGGGAACAGATACGCAGTATTTT. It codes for CASSPLGGTDTQYF.

CDR3 nucleotides: TGTGCCTGGAGTGCAAATAACTATGGCTACACCTTC. Its translation is CAWSANNYGYTF. This chain connects TRBV30 to TRBJ1-2; D is unclear. Germline V lookup: CDR1 GTSNPN, CDR2 SVGIG (reference sequence). The CDR3 runs 12 residues. V lost 1 base and J lost 1, with 4 bases in between.

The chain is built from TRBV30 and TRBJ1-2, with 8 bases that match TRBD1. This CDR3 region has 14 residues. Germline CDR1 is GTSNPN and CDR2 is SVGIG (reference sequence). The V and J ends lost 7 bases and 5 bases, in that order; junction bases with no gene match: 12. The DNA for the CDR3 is TGTGCCTTGGAAAATACAGGGGGACCGTATGGCTACACCTTC. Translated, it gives CALENTGGPYGYTF.

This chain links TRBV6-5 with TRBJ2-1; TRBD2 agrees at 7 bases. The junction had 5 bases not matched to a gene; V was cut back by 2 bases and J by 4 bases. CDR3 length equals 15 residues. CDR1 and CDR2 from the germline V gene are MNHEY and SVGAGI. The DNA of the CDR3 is TGTGCCAGCAGTTACACACTAGCGATTTACAATGAGCAGTTCTTC. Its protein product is CASSYTLAIYNEQFF.

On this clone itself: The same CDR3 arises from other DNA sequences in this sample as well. CDR3 sequence: CASSLGLAGRYNEQFF. CDR3 in DNA: TGCGCCAGCAGCTTAGGCCTAGCGGGAAGGTACAATGAGCAGTTCTTC. The chain uses TRBV5-1 and TRBJ2-1, with 9 positions matching TRBD2. Trimming removed 2 bases from V and 4 bases from J; junction bases left unmatched: 7. This CDR3 has 16 amino acids. Germline CDR1 and CDR2: SGHRS and YFSETQ.

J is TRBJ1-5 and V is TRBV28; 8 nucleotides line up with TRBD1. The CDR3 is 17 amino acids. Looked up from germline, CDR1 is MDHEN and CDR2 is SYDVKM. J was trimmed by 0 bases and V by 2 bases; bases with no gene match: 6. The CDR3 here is CASSLTGQGSSNQPQHF. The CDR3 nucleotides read TGTGCCAGCAGTTTAACCGGACAGGGTTCTAGCAATCAGCCCCAGCATTTT.

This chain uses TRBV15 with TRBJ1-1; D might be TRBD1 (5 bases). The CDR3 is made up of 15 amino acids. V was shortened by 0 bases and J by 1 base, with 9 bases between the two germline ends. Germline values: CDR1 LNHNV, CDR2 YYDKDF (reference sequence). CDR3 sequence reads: CATSRDGRENTEAFF. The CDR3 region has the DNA TGTGCCACCAGCAGAGATGGCAGGGAGAACACTGAAGCTTTCTTT.

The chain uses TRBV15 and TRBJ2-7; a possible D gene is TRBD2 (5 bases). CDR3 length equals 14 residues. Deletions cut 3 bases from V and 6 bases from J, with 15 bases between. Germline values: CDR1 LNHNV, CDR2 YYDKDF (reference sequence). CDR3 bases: TGTGCCACCAGCAGGGACTTCCATTCGGGCGAGCAGTACTTC. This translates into CATSRDFHSGEQYF.

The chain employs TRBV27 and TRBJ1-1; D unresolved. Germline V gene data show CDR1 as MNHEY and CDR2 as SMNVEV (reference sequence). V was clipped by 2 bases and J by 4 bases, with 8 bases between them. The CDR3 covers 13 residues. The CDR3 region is CASSLGQSTEAFF. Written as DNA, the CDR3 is TGTGCCAGCAGTTTAGGGCAGAGCACTGAAGCTTTCTTT.

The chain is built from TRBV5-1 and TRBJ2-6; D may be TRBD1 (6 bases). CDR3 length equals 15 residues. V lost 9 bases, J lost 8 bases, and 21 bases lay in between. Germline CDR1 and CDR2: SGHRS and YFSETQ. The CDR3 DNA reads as TGCGCCACGTCCGAATTACAGGGCTCTCCCAACGTCCTGACTTTC. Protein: CATSELQGSPNVLTF. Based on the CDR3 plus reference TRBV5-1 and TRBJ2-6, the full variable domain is KAGVTQTPRYLIKTRGQQVTLSCSPISGHRSVSWYQQTPGQGLQFLFEYFSETQRNKGNFPGRFSGRQFSNSRSEMNVSTLELGDSALYLCATSELQGSPNVLTFGAGSRLTVL.

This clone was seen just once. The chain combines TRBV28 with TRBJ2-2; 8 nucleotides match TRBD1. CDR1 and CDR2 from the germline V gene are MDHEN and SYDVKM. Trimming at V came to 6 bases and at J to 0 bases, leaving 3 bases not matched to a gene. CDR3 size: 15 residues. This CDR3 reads CASRGQASNTGELFF. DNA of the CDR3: TGTGCCAGCAGGGGACAGGCCTCGAACACCGGGGAGCTGTTTTTT.

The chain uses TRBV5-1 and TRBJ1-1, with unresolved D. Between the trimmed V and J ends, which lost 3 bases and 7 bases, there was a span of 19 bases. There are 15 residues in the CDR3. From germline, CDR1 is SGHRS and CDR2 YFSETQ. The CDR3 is CASSWSVAGGDEAFF. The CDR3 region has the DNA TGCGCCAGCAGCTGGTCCGTAGCGGGTGGGGATGAAGCTTTCTTT.